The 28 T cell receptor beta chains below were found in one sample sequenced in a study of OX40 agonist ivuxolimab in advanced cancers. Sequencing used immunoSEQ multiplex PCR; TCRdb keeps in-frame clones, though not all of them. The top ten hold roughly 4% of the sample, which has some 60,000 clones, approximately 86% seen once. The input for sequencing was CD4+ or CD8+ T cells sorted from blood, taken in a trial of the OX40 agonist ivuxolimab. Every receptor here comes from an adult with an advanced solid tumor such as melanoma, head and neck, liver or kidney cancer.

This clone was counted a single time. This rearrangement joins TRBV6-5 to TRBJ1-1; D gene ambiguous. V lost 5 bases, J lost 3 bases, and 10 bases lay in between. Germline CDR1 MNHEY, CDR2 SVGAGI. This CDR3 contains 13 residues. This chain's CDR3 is CASSQEGDTEAFF. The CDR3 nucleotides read TGTGCCAGCAGTCAGGAGGGCGACACTGAAGCTTTCTTT.

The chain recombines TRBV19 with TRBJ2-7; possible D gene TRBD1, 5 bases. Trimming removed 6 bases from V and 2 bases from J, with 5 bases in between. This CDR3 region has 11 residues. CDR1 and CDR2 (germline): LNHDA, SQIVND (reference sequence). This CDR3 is CASRGAYEQYF. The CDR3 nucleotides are TGTGCCAGTAGAGGGGCCTACGAGCAGTACTTC.

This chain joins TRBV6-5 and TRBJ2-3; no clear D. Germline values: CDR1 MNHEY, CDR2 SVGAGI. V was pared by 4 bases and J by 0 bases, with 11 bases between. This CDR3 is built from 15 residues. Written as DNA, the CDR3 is TGTGCCAGCAGTTCCAGATACCCTAGCACAGATACGCAGTATTTT. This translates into CASSSRYPSTDTQYF.

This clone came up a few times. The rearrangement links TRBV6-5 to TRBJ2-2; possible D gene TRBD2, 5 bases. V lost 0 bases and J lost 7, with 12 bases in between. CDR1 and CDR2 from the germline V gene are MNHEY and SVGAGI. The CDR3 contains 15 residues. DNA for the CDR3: TGTGCCAGCAGTTACTCGATTGTACGGGGCGGGGAGCTGTTTTTT. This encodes CASSYSIVRGGELFF.

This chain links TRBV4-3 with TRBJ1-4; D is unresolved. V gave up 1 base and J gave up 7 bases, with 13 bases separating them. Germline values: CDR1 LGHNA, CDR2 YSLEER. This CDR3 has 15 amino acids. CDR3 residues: CASSQGGRRIEKLFF. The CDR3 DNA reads TGCGCCAGCAGCCAAGGAGGGAGAAGAATTGAAAAACTGTTTTTT.

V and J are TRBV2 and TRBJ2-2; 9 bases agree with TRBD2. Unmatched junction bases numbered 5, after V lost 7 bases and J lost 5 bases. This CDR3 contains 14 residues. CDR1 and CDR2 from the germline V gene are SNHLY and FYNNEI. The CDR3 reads CASILAGLTGELFF. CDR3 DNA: TGTGCCAGCATTCTAGCGGGGTTAACCGGGGAGCTGTTTTTT. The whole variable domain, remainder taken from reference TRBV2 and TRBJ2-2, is EPEVTQTPSHQVTQMGQEVILRCVPISNHLYFYWYRQILGQKVEFLVSFYNNEISEKSEIFDDQFSVERPDGSNFTLKIRSTKLEDSAMYFCASILAGLTGELFFGEGSRLTVL.

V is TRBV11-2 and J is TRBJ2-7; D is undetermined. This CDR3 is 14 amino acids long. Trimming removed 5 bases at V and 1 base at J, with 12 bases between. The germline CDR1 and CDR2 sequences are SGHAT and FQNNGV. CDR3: CASSARNSSYEQYF. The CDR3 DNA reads TGTGCCAGCAGCGCCAGGAATTCGTCCTACGAGCAGTACTTC.

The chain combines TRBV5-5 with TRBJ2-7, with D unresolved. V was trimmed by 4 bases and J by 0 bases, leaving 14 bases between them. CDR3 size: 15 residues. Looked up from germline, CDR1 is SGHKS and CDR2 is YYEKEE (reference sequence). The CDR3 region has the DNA TGTGCCAGCAGCGTGACCCCGGAAAGCTCCTACGAGCAGTACTTC. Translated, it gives CASSVTPESSYEQYF.

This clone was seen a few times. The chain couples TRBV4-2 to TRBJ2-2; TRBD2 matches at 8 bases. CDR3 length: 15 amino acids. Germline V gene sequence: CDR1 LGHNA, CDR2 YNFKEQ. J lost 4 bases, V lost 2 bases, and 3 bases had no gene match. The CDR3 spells CASSQLSGGTGELFF. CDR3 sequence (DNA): TGTGCCAGCAGCCAATTGAGCGGGGGCACCGGGGAGCTGTTTTTT.

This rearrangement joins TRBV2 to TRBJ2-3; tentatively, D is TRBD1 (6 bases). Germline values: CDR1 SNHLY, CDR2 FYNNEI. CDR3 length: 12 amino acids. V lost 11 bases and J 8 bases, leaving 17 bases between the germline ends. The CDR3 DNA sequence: TGTGCCGAGGGGGTACAGGGTGGTACGCAGTATTTT. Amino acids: CAEGVQGGTQYF.

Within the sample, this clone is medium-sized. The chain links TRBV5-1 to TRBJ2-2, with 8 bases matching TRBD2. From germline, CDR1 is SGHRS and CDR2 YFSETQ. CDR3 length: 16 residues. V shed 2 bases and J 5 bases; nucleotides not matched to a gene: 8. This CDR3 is CASSFPGGAATGELFF. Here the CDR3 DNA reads TGCGCCAGCAGCTTCCCCGGGGGGGCAGCGACCGGGGAGCTGTTTTTT.

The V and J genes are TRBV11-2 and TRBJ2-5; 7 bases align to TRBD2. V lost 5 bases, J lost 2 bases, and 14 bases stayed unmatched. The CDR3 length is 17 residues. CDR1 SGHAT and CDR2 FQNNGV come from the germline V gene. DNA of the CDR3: TGTGCCAGCAGCCCCACCGGGAGGCCCGGGGGGCAAGAGACCCAGTACTTC. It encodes CASSPTGRPGGQETQYF.

The DNA for the CDR3 is TGTGCCAGCAGCCTGGGTCTGGGCGCCTACAATGAGCAGTTCTTC. Residues: CASSLGLGAYNEQFF. The chain employs TRBV7-3 and TRBJ2-1; unclear D gene. V lost 5 bases, J lost 2 bases, and 13 bases lay in between. The CDR3 runs to 15 residues. Germline lookup yields CDR1 SGHTA and CDR2 FQGTGA.

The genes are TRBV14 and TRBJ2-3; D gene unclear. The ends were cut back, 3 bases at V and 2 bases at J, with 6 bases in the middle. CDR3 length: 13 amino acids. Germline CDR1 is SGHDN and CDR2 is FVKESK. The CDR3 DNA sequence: TGTGCCAGCAGCCACATGGACACAGATACGCAGTATTTT. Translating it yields CASSHMDTDTQYF.

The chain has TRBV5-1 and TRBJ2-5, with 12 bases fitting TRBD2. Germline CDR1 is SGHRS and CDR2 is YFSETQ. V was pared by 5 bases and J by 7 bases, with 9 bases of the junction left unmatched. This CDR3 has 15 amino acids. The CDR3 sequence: CASRPTSGGSATQYF. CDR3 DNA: TGCGCCAGCAGACCAACTAGCGGGGGGTCGGCGACCCAGTACTTC.

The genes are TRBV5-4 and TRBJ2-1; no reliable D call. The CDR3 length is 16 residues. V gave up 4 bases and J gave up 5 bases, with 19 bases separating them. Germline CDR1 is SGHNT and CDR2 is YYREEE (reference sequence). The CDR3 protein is CASSPPAPRGDNEQFF. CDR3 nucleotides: TGTGCCAGCAGCCCTCCCGCGCCTAGAGGTGACAATGAGCAGTTCTTC.

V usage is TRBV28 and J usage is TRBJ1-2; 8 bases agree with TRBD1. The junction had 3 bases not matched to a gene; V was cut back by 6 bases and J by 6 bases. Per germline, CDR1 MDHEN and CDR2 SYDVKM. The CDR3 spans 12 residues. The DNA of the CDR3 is TGTGCCAGCAGGGGACAGGTAGATGGCTACACCTTC. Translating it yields CASRGQVDGYTF.

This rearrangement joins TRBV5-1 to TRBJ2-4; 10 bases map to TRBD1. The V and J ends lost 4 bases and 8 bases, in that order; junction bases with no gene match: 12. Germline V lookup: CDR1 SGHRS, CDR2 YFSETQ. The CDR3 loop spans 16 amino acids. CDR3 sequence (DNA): TGCGCCAGCAGCCCCTGGTCCCCGGGACAGGGGTACATTCAGTACTTC. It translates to CASSPWSPGQGYIQYF.

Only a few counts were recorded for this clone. This CDR3 reads CASSLPSPNTGELFF. As DNA, the CDR3 is TGCGCCAGCAGCTTGCCCTCCCCGAACACCGGGGAGCTGTTTTTT. This rearrangement joins TRBV5-1 to TRBJ2-2; D is undetermined. Germline V gene lookup returns CDR1 SGHRS and CDR2 YFSETQ. Trimming removed 1 base from V and 0 bases from J, with 7 bases in between. The CDR3 totals 15 residues. Full variable domain (missing parts from reference TRBV5-1 and TRBJ2-2): KAGVTQTPRYLIKTRGQQVTLSCSPISGHRSVSWYQQTPGQGLQFLFEYFSETQRNKGNFPGRFSGRQFSNSRSEMNVSTLELGDSALYLCASSLPSPNTGELFFGEGSRLTVL.

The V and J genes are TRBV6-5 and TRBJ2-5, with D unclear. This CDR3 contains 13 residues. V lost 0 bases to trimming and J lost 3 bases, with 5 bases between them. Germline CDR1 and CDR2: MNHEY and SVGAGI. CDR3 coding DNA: TGTGCCAGCAGTTACTCTGAAAAAGAGACCCAGTACTTC. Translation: CASSYSEKETQYF.

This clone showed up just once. The DNA for the CDR3 is TGTGCCAGCAGCCATCGCCGCGGACAGGGCGCTACGCAGTATTTT. Protein: CASSHRRGQGATQYF. The chain couples TRBV27 to TRBJ2-3; TRBD1 agrees at 8 bases. CDR1 and CDR2 (germline): MNHEY, SMNVEV (reference sequence). CDR3 length equals 15 residues. With V trimmed by 6 bases and J by 8 bases, 13 bases remained unmatched.

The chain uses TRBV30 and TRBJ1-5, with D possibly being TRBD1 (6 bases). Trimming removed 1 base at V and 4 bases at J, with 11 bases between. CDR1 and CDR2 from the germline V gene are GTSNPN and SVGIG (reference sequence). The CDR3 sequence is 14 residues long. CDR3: CAWSGGQQNQPQHF. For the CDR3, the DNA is TGTGCCTGGAGTGGAGGACAGCAGAATCAGCCCCAGCATTTT. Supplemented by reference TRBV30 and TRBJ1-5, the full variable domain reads SQTIHQWPATLVQPVGSPLSLECTVEGTSNPNLYWYRQAAGRGLQLLFYSVGIGQISSEVPQNLSASRPQDRQFILSSKKLLLSDSGFYLCAWSGGQQNQPQHFGDGTRLSIL.

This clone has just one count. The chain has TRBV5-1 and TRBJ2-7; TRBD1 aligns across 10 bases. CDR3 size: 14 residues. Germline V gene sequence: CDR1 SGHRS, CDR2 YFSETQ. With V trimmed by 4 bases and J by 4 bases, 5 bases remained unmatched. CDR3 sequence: CASSRTGGGYEQYF. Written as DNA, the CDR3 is TGCGCCAGCAGCCGGACAGGGGGAGGGTACGAGCAGTACTTC. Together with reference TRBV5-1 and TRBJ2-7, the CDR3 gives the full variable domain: KAGVTQTPRYLIKTRGQQVTLSCSPISGHRSVSWYQQTPGQGLQFLFEYFSETQRNKGNFPGRFSGRQFSNSRSEMNVSTLELGDSALYLCASSRTGGGYEQYFGPGTRLTVT.

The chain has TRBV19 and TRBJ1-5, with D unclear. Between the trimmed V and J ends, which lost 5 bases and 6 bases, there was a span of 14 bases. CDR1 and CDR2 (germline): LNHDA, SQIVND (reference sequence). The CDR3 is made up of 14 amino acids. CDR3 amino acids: CASSSQRWGQPQHF. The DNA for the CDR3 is TGTGCCAGTAGTTCCCAGAGGTGGGGTCAGCCCCAGCATTTT.

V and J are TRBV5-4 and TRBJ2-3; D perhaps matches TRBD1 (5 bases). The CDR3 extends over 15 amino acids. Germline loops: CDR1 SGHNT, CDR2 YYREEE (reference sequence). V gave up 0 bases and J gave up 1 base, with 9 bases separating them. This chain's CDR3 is CASSLVDSGTDTQYF. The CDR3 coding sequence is TGTGCCAGCAGCTTGGTTGACAGCGGCACAGATACGCAGTATTTT.

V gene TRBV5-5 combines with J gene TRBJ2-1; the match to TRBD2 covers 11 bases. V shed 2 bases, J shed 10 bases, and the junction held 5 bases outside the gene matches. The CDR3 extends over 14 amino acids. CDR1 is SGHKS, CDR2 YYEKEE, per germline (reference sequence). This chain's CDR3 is CASSFLAGGHEQFF. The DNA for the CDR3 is TGTGCCAGCAGCTTTCTAGCGGGGGGTCACGAGCAGTTCTTC.

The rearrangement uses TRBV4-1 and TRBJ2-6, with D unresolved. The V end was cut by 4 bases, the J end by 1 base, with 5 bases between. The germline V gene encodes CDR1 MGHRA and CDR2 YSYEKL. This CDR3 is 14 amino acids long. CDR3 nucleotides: TGCGCCAGCAGCCTGAGGTCTGGGGCCAACGTCCTGACTTTC. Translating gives CASSLRSGANVLTF.

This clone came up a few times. CDR3 bases: TGTGCCAGCAGTCCCCCACCGCAACAGGTGAACACTGAAGCTTTCTTT. Translation gives CASSPPPQQVNTEAFF. The chain combines TRBV28 with TRBJ1-1, with D maybe TRBD1 (5 bases). From germline, CDR1 is MDHEN and CDR2 SYDVKM. V was pared by 5 bases and J by 0 bases, with 16 bases between. CDR3 size: 16 residues.